Many counts were recorded for the clone carrying this T cell receptor beta chain. Its antigen is currently unknown. The sample is drawn from a study of T cell repertoires in cytomegalovirus infection. On the study more broadly: It was the public TCR beta signatures that indicated both CMV infection and matching HLA type. Whole-study findings and limits: Ex vivo, HLA-C-restricted CMV-specific TCR beta clonotypes prevailed over the rest of the response. Summed frequency of shared TCR beta families picked out CMV carriers who also had the relevant HLA.

Trimming took off 0 bases at V and 6 bases at J, with 13 bases between the two ends. Per the germline V gene, CDR1 is SGHRS and CDR2 is YFSETQ. This CDR3 is built from 16 residues. TCRdb independently ran MiXCR on the reads; one entry per CDR3 protein. Of about 260,000 distinct CDR3 sequences listed, around 8.7% are singletons. The chain uses TRBV5-1 and TRBJ1-6; no clear D. The clonotype originates from a human donor in good health (CMV status not recorded). Some clones in this sample may be carry-over from other donors' samples. The sample taken for sequencing was PBMCs. This CDR3 reads CASSLGSAVSNSPLHF. The CDR3 DNA reads as TGCGCCAGCAGCTTGGGGTCGGCGGTCTCTAATTCACCCCTCCACTTT.